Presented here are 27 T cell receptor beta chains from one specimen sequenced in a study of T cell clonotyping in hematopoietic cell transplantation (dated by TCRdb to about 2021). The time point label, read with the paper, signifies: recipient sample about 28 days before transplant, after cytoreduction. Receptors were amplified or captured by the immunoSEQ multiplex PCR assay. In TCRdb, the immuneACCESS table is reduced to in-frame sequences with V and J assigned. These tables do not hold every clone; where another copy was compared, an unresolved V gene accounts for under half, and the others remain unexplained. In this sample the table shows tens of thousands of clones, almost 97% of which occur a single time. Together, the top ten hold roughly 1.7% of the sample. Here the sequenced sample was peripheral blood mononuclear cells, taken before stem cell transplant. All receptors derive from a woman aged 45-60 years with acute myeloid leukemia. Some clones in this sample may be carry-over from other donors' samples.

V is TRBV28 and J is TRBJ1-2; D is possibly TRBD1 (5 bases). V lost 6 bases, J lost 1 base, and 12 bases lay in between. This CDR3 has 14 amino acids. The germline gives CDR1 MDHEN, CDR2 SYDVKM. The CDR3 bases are TGTGCCAGCAGCCCCTACGGGGGTAACTATGGCTACACCTTC. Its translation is CASSPYGGNYGYTF.

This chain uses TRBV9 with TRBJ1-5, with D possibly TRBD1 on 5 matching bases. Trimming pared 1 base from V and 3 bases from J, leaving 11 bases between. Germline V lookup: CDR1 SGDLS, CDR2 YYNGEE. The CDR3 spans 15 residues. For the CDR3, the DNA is TGTGCCAGCAGCGTAACGGGGGGGTCCAATCAGCCCCAGCATTTT. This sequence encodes CASSVTGGSNQPQHF.

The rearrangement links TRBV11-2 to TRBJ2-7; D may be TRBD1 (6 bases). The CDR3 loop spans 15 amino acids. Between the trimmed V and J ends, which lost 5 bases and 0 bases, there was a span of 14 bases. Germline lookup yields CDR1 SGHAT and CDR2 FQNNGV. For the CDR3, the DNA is TGTGCCAGCAGCGACCACAGGGATCCCTCCTACGAGCAGTACTTC. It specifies CASSDHRDPSYEQYF.

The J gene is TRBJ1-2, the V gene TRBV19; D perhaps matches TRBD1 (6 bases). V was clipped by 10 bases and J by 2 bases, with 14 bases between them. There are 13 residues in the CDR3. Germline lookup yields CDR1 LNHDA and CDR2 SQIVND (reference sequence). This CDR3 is CATADRSNYGYTF. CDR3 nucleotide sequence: TGTGCCACCGCCGACAGGAGCAACTATGGCTACACCTTC. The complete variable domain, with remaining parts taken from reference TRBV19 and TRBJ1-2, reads DGGITQSPKYLFRKEGQNVTLSCEQNLNHDAMYWYRQDPGQGLRLIYYSQIVNDFQKGDIAEGYSVSREKKESFPLTVTSAQKNPTAFYLCATADRSNYGYTFGSGTRLTVV.

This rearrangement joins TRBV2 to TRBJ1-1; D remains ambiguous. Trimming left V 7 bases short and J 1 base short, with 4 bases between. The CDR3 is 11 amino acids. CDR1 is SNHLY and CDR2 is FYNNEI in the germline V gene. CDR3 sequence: CASKGNTEAFF. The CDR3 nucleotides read TGTGCCAGCAAGGGGAACACTGAAGCTTTCTTT. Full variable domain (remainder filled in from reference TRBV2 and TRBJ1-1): EPEVTQTPSHQVTQMGQEVILRCVPISNHLYFYWYRQILGQKVEFLVSFYNNEISEKSEIFDDQFSVERPDGSNFTLKIRSTKLEDSAMYFCASKGNTEAFFGQGTRLTVV.

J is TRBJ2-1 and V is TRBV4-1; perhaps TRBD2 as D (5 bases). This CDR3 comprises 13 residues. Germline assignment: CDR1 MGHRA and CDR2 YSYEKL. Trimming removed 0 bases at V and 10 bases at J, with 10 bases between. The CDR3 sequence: CASSQEVRREQFF. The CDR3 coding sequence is TGCGCCAGCAGCCAAGAGGTCCGGAGGGAGCAGTTCTTC.

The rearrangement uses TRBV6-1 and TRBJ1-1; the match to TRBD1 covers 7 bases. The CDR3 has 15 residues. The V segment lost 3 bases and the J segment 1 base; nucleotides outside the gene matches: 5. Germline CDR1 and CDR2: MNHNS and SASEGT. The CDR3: CASSDYGTENTEAFF. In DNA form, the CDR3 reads TGTGCCAGCAGTGATTATGGGACAGAGAACACTGAAGCTTTCTTT.

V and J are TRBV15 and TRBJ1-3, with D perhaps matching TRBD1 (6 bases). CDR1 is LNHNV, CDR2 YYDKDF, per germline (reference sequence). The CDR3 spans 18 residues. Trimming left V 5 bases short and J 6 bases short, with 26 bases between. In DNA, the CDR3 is TGTGCCACCAGCGGCCTAAACCCGGGACTAGGGGGGGAAAACACCATATATTTT. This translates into CATSGLNPGLGGENTIYF. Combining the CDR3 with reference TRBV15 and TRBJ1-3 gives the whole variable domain DAMVIQNPRYQVTQFGKPVTLSCSQTLNHNVMYWYQQKSSQAPKLLFHYYDKDFNNEADTPDNFQSRRPNTSFCFLDIRSPGLGDTAMYLCATSGLNPGLGGENTIYFGEGSWLTVV.

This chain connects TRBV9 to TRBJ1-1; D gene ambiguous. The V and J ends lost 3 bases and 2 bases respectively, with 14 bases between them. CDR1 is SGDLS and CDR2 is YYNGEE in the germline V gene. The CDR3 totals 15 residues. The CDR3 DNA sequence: TGTGCCAGCAGCGCCGCGACCCTCTCTAACACTGAAGCTTTCTTT. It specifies CASSAATLSNTEAFF.

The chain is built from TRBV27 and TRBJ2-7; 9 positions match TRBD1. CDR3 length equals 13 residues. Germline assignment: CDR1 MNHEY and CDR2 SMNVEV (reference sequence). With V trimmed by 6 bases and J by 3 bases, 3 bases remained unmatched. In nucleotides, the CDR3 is TGTGCCAGCAGCGGGACAGGGAACTACGAGCAGTACTTC. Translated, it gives CASSGTGNYEQYF.

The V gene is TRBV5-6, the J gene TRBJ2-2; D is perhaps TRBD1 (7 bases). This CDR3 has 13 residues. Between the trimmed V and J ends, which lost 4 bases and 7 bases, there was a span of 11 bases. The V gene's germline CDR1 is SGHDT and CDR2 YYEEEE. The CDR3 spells CASSQGGHGELFF. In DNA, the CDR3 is TGTGCCAGCAGCCAGGGGGGACACGGGGAGCTGTTTTTT. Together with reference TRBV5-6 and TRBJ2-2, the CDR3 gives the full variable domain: DAGVTQSPTHLIKTRGQQVTLRCSPKSGHDTVSWYQQALGQGPQFIFQYYEEEERQRGNFPDRFSGHQFPNYSSELNVNALLLGDSALYLCASSQGGHGELFFGEGSRLTVL.

CDR3 loop: CASSFRTRTYEQYF. The CDR3 bases are TGCGCCAGCAGCTTCAGGACGAGGACCTACGAGCAGTACTTC. This chain links TRBV5-1 with TRBJ2-7; D not resolved. V was trimmed by 2 bases and J by 2 bases, leaving 11 bases between them. The CDR3 sequence is 14 residues long. Per the germline V gene, CDR1 is SGHRS and CDR2 is YFSETQ.

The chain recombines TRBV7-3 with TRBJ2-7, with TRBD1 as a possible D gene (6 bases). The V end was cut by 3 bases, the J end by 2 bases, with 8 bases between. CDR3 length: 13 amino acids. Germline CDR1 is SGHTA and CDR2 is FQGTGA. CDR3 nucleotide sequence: TGTGCCAGCAGCTTCGCAGGGGCCTACGAGCAGTACTTC. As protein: CASSFAGAYEQYF.

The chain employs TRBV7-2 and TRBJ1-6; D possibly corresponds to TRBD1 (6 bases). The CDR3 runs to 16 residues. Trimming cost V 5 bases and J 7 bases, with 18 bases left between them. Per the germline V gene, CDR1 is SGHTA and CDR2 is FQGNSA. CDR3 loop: CASSQRQGRTNSPLHF. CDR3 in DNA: TGTGCCAGCAGCCAGCGTCAGGGGAGGACCAATTCACCCCTCCACTTT.

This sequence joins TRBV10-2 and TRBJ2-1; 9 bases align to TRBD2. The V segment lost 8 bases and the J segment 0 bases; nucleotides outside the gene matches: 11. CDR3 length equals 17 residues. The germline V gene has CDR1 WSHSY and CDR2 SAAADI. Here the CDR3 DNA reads TGCGCCAGCGTCGGTAGCGGGAGTGGTAGCTCCTACAATGAGCAGTTCTTC. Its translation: CASVGSGSGSSYNEQFF.

The CDR3 nucleotides are TGTGCCAGCAGCTTATACGGGGGACAGAACTATGGCTACACCTTC. It specifies CASSLYGGQNYGYTF. The chain uses TRBV7-3 and TRBJ1-2; 7 nucleotides align to TRBD1. Germline CDR1 reads SGHTA; CDR2 reads FQGTGA. The CDR3 loop spans 15 amino acids. V trimming: 2 bases; J trimming: 2 bases; junction bases outside the gene matches: 5.

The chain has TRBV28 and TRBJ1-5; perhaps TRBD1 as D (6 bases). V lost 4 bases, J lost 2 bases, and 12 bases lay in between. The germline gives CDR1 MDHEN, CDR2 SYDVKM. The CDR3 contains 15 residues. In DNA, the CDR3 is TGTGCCAGCAGTTCCACAGGGACGCGCAATCAGCCCCAGCATTTT. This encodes CASSSTGTRNQPQHF.

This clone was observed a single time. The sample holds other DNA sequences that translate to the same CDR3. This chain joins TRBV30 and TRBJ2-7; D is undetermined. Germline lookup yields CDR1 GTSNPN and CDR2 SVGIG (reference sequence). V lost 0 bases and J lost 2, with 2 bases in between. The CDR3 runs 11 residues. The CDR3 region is CAWSVTYEQYF. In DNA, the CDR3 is TGTGCCTGGAGTGTGACCTACGAGCAGTACTTC.

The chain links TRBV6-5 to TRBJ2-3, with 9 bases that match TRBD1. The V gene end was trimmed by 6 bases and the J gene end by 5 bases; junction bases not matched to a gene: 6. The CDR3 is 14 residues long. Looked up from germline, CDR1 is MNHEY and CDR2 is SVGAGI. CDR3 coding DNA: TGTGCCAGCAGGGGGACAGGGACGAAAGATACGCAGTATTTT. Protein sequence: CASRGTGTKDTQYF.

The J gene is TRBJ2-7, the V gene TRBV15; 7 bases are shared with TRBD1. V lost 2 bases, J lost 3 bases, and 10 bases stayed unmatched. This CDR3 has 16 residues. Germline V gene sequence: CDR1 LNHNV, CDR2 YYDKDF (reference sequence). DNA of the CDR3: TGTGCCACCAGCAGATCCCGGACAGGCAACAACTACGAGCAGTACTTC. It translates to CATSRSRTGNNYEQYF.

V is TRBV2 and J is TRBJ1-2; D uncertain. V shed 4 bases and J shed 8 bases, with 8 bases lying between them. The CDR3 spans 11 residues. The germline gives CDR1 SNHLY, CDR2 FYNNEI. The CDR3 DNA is TGTGCCAGCAGTGGGGAGGACGGCTACACCTTC. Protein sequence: CASSGEDGYTF.

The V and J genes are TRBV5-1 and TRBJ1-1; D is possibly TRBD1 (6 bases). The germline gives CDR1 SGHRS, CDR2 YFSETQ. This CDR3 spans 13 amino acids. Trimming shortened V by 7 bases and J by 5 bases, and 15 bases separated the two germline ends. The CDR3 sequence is CASFGPTGTEAFF. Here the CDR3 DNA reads TGCGCCAGCTTCGGGCCGACAGGTACTGAAGCTTTCTTT.

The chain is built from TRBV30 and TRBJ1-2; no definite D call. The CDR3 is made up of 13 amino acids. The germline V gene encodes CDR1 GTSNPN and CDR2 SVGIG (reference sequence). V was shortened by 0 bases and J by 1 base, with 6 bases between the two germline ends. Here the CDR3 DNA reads TGTGCCTGGAGTGTACTATATAACTATGGCTACACCTTC. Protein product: CAWSVLYNYGYTF. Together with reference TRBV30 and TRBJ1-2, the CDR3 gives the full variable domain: SQTIHQWPATLVQPVGSPLSLECTVEGTSNPNLYWYRQAAGRGLQLLFYSVGIGQISSEVPQNLSASRPQDRQFILSSKKLLLSDSGFYLCAWSVLYNYGYTFGSGTRLTVV.

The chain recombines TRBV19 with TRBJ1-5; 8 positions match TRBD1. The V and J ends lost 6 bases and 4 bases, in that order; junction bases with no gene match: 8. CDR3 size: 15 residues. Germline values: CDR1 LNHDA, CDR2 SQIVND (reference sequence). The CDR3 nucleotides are TGTGCCAGTAGCCCGGACAGGGTGGTTAATCAGCCCCAGCATTTT. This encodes CASSPDRVVNQPQHF.

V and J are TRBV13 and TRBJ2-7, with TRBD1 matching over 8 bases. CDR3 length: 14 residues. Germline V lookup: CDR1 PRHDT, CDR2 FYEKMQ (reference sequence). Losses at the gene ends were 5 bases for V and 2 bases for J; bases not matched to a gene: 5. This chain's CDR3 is CASSHQDRAYEQYF. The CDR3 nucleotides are TGTGCCAGCAGCCACCAGGACAGGGCCTACGAGCAGTACTTC. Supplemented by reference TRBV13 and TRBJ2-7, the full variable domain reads AAGVIQSPRHLIKEKRETATLKCYPIPRHDTVYWYQQGPGQDPQFLISFYEKMQSDKGSIPDRFSAQQFSDYHSELNMSSLELGDSALYFCASSHQDRAYEQYFGPGTRLTVT.

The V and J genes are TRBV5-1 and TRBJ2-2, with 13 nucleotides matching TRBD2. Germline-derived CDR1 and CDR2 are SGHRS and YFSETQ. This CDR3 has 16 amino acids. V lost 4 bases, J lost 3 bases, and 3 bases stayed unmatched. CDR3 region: CASSRLAGGDTGELFF. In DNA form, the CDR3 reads TGCGCCAGCAGCCGACTAGCGGGGGGAGACACCGGGGAGCTGTTTTTT.

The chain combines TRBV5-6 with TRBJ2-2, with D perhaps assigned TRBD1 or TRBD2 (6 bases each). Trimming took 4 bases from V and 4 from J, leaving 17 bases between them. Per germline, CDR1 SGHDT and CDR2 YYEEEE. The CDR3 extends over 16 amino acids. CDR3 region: CASSDPRGPGTGELFF. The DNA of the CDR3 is TGTGCCAGCAGCGACCCCCGGGGGCCGGGCACCGGGGAGCTGTTTTTT.